This T cell receptor beta chain was found in a study of immune evolution from preneoplasia to lung adenocarcinoma. In germline, CDR1 is MRHNA, CDR2 SNTAGT. This CDR3 region has 13 residues. Losses at the gene ends were 5 bases for V and 2 bases for J; bases not matched to a gene: 1. Using immunoSEQ multiplex PCR, the repertoire was profiled, and TCRdb retains in-frame clones only, with some absent. The repertoire has about 41,000 clones, 65% to 80% of them found once; the top ten carry around 5.1%. The material sequenced was FFPE invasive lung adenocarcinoma tissue. The chain has TRBV6-4 and TRBJ2-3; TRBD1 aligns across 7 bases. The clonotype comes from a person aged 55 to 75 with lung adenocarcinoma. In DNA, the CDR3 is TGTGCCAGCAGTACAGGGGACACAGATACGCAGTATTTT. Protein product: CASSTGDTDTQYF.